This entry describes one T cell receptor (beta chain). CDR1 is GTSNPN, CDR2 SVGIG, per germline (reference sequence). The CDR3 totals 16 residues. This entry is derived from a study of monozygotic twins with inflammatory bowel disease. TCRdb reanalyzed the 5' RACE reads, giving one entry per CDR3 protein sequence and no DNA. This sample's table reports some 450,000 distinct CDR3 sequences. V and J are TRBV30 and TRBJ1-5; TCRdb indicates TRBD1, and absent DNA this call remains unverified. Source material: blood. This clonotype was obtained from a human donor with ulcerative colitis or Crohn's disease, or a healthy co-twin of an affected twin (not recorded which). The CDR3: CAWSAPGAPGNQPQHF.